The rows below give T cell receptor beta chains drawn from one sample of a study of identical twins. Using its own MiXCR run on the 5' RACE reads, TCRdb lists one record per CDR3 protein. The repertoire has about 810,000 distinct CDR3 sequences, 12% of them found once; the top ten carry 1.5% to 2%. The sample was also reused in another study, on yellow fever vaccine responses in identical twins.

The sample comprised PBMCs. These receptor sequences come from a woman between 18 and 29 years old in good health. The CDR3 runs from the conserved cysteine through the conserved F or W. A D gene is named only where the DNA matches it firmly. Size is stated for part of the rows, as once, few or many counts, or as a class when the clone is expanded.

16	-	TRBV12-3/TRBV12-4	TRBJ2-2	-	CASSFASRPNTGELFF	TGTGCCAGCAGTTTCGCATCCCGGCCCAACACCGGGGAGCTGTTTTTT
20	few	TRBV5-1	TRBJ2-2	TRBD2	CASRWVRGLAGAANTGELFF	TGCGCCAGCCGCTGGGTTCGTGGACTAGCGGGAGCCGCGAACACCGGGGAGCTGTTTTTT
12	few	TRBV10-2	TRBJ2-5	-	CASSEAGKTQYF	TGCGCCAGCAGTGAGGCAGGGAAGACCCAGTACTTC
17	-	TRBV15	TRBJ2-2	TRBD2	CATSKDGLAGGTGELFF	TGTGCCACCAGCAAAGACGGACTAGCGGGAGGAACCGGGGAGCTGTTTTTT
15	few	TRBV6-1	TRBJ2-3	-	CASRQEMPSTDTQYF	TGTGCCAGCAGGCAGGAGATGCCTAGCACAGATACGCAGTATTTT
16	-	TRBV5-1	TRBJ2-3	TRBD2	CASSLVLAGITDTQYF	TGCGCCAGCAGCTTAGTACTAGCGGGAATCACAGATACGCAGTATTTT
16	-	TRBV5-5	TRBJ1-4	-	CASSLVIHATNEKLFF	TGTGCCAGCAGCTTGGTCATACATGCAACTAATGAAAAACTGTTTTTT
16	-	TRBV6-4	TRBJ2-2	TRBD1	CASSDRQGANTGELFF	TGTGCCAGCAGTGACAGACAGGGGGCGAACACCGGGGAGCTGTTTTTT
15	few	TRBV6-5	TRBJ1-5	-	CASSYRQYSNQPQHF	TGTGCCAGCAGTTATCGACAGTATAGCAATCAGCCCCAGCATTTT
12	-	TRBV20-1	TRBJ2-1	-	CSARDHMSEQFF	TGCAGTGCTAGAGACCACATGAGTGAGCAGTTCTTC
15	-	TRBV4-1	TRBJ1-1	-	CASSPAVPPWTEAFF	TGCGCCAGCAGCCCCGCTGTACCGCCGTGGACTGAAGCTTTCTTT
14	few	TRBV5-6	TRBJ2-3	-	CASSSGTKTDTQYF	TGTGCCAGCAGCTCCGGGACAAAGACAGATACGCAGTATTTT
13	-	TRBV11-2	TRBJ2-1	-	CASSLASHSEQFF	TGTGCCAGCAGCTTAGCAAGCCACTCAGAGCAGTTCTTC
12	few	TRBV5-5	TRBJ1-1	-	CASSFRDLGAFF	TGTGCCAGCAGCTTCAGGGACCTGGGGGCTTTCTTT
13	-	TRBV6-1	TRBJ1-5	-	CASNDSGGQPQHF	TGTGCCAGCAATGACAGTGGGGGTCAGCCCCAGCATTTT
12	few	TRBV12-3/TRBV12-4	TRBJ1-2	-	CASSPRVYGYTF	TGTGCCAGCAGCCCCCGGGTCTATGGCTACACCTTC
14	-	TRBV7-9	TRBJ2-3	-	CASSSMTGTDTQYF	TGTGCCAGCAGCTCCATGACTGGCACAGATACGCAGTATTTT
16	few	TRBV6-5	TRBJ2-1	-	CASSYSRGAGYNEQFF	TGTGCCAGCAGTTACTCCCGGGGGGCGGGGTACAATGAGCAGTTCTTC
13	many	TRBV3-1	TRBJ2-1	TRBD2	CATTSGGYNEQFF	TGTGCCACGACTAGCGGGGGTTACAATGAGCAGTTCTTC
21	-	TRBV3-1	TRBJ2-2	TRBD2	CASSQEKVASGGPPNTGELFF	TGTGCCAGCAGCCAAGAGAAGGTGGCTAGCGGGGGACCACCGAACACCGGGGAGCTGTTTTTT
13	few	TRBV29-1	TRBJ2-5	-	CSVRGGVGQTQYF	TGCAGCGTTAGAGGGGGAGTCGGCCAGACCCAGTACTTC
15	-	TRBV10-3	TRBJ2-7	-	CAISKNNRDIYEQYF	TGTGCCATCAGCAAAAACAACAGGGACATCTACGAGCAGTACTTC
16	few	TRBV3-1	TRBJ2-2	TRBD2	CASSQGTSVGTGELFF	TGTGCCAGCAGCCAAGGGACTAGCGTGGGCACCGGGGAGCTGTTTTTT
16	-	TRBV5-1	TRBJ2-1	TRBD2	CASSARLAGTADEQFF	TGCGCCAGCAGCGCGAGACTAGCGGGGACGGCCGATGAGCAGTTCTTC
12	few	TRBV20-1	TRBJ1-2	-	CSAARGTYGYTF	TGCAGTGCGGCTCGGGGGACCTATGGCTACACCTTC
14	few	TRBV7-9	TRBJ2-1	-	CASGNPLSYNEQFF	TGTGCCAGCGGAAACCCCCTCTCCTACAATGAGCAGTTCTTC
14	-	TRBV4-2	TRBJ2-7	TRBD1	CASSHDRDAYEQYF	TGTGCCAGCAGCCACGACAGGGATGCCTACGAGCAGTACTTC
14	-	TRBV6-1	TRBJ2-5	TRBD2	CASMLAGPSKTQYF	TGTGCCAGCATGCTAGCGGGGCCTTCGAAGACCCAGTACTTC